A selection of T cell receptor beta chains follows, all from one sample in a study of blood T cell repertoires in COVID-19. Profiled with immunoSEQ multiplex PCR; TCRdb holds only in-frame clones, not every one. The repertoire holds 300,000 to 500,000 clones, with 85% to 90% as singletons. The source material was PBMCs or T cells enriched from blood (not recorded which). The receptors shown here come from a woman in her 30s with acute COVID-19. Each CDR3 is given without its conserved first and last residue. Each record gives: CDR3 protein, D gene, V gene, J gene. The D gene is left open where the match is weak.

CDR3: ASSGQAKINYGYT; D: NA; V: TRBV9; J: TRBJ1-2
CDR3: ASRQGTDEAF; D: NA; V: TRBV10-3; J: TRBJ1-1
CDR3: ATAASRTGANVLT; D: NA; V: TRBV10-3; J: TRBJ2-6
CDR3: ASSYDSSGKGYT; D: NA; V: TRBV6-5; J: TRBJ1-2
CDR3: TSSQASSAGKDTEAF; D: NA; V: TRBV1; J: TRBJ1-1
CDR3: ASSQTVDYGYT; D: NA; V: TRBV6-5; J: TRBJ1-2
CDR3: ASSQQDRGGIASYEQY; D: TRBD1; V: TRBV4-3; J: TRBJ2-7
CDR3: ASSLNMYEQY; D: NA; V: TRBV12-3/TRBV12-4; J: TRBJ2-7
CDR3: AWSGGQGTGANVLT; D: TRBD1; V: TRBV30; J: TRBJ2-6
CDR3: ASSSPPPQEAGNTIY; D: NA; V: TRBV7-3; J: TRBJ1-3
CDR3: ASSKVFSRPTNEKLF; D: NA; V: TRBV21-1; J: TRBJ1-4
CDR3: AIRDSPYEQY; D: NA; V: TRBV10-3; J: TRBJ2-7
CDR3: ASSPGSGGEY; D: TRBD2; V: TRBV18; J: TRBJ2-7
CDR3: ASSEDDEETQY; D: NA; V: TRBV7-2; J: TRBJ2-5
CDR3: ASSFIAGKETQY; D: TRBD2; V: TRBV5-5; J: TRBJ2-5
CDR3: SVEDPGEGYEQY; D: NA; V: TRBV29-1; J: TRBJ2-7
CDR3: ASSSRGREIQYGYT; D: NA; V: TRBV19; J: TRBJ1-2
CDR3: ASSLTVQTMNTEAF; D: NA; V: TRBV2; J: TRBJ1-1
CDR3: AWSAGQGINSPLH; D: TRBD1; V: TRBV30; J: TRBJ1-6
CDR3: ASSKGLAGGPGDTQY; D: NA; V: TRBV21-1; J: TRBJ2-3
CDR3: ASSFLAGAGGELF; D: TRBD2; V: TRBV5-1; J: TRBJ2-2
CDR3: ASSPVAGTYNEQF; D: TRBD2; V: TRBV5-4; J: TRBJ2-1
CDR3: ASSMGGTGASYGYT; D: NA; V: TRBV19; J: TRBJ1-2
CDR3: ASSSTRKNIQY; D: NA; V: TRBV6-6; J: TRBJ2-4
CDR3: ASSRSGRGTGDEQF; D: TRBD2; V: TRBV5-4; J: TRBJ2-1
CDR3: ASSRKSGQIKETQY; D: TRBD1; V: TRBV7-9; J: TRBJ2-5
CDR3: ASSYAGGPTGELF; D: NA; V: TRBV7-2; J: TRBJ2-2
CDR3: ASSFRQGSEQF; D: TRBD1; V: TRBV5-6; J: TRBJ2-1
CDR3: ASSLVGTSGGEI; D: TRBD2; V: TRBV7-9; J: TRBJ2-1
CDR3: ASSPQGALNYGYT; D: TRBD1; V: TRBV18; J: TRBJ1-2
CDR3: ASRQMNSGNTIY; D: NA; V: TRBV5-1; J: TRBJ1-3
CDR3: ASSLRTGYTEAF; D: NA; V: TRBV28; J: TRBJ1-1
CDR3: ASSLGQGISSGNTIY; D: TRBD1; V: TRBV9; J: TRBJ1-3
CDR3: ASTPQGANEKLF; D: TRBD1; V: TRBV2; J: TRBJ1-4
CDR3: ASSQGKDRGAYNSPLH; D: TRBD1; V: TRBV4-1; J: TRBJ1-6
CDR3: ASSSRTGAYEQY; D: TRBD1; V: TRBV6-5; J: TRBJ2-7
CDR3: ASSLRPGVNTEAF; D: NA; V: TRBV5-1; J: TRBJ1-1
CDR3: ASSLFSSYEQY; D: NA; V: TRBV6-5; J: TRBJ2-7
CDR3: ASSLAGIYEQY; D: NA; V: TRBV12-3/TRBV12-4; J: TRBJ2-7
CDR3: ASSLVQGPETQY; D: NA; V: TRBV7-9; J: TRBJ2-5